The T cell receptor beta chain described here comes from a study of control samples from healthy donors and cancer patients. Generated by immunoSEQ multiplex PCR, the TCRdb table keeps only in-frame clones and is missing some. The top ten clones hold roughly 4% of a sample with 100,000 to 120,000 clones, 70% to 90% of them seen once. This CDR3 spans 15 amino acids. V shed 2 bases and J 4 bases; nucleotides not matched to a gene: 5. The germline V gene encodes CDR1 SEHNR and CDR2 FQNEAQ (reference sequence). V usage is TRBV7-9 and J usage is TRBJ2-1; 7 nucleotides align to TRBD2. Source material: PBMCs. This sequence was found in a woman aged 55 to 70 with lung cancer. CDR3 loop: CASSLSGMGYNEQFF. In DNA, the CDR3 is TGTGCCAGCAGCTTAAGCGGGATGGGTTACAATGAGCAGTTCTTC.